This is a list of T cell receptor beta chains from one sample in a study of identical twins. TCRdb used MiXCR to reprocess the 5' RACE reads, holding one entry per CDR3 protein. Altogether about 240,000 distinct CDR3 sequences are present, about 10% being singletons, with the ten largest covering 9% to 10%. The specimen was memory T cells sorted from blood. Receptors were obtained from a man in his fifties or sixties in good health. CDR3s include the opening cysteine and the closing phenylalanine or tryptophan. The D gene is left open where the match is weak. Only part of the rows carry a size: once, few, many, or a class if the clone is expanded.

>.|.|TRBV14|TRBJ2-5
CASSQARGFRETQYF
TGTGCCAGCAGCCAAGCCCGGGGCTTCAGGGAGACCCAGTACTTC
>TRBD1|few|TRBV20-1|TRBJ1-5
CSAWAGRGLFSNQPQHF
TGCAGTGCCTGGGCGGGCAGGGGGCTGTTTAGCAATCAGCCCCAGCATTTT
>.|many|TRBV15|TRBJ2-1
CATSVSGYNEQFF
TGTGCCACCAGCGTTTCGGGATACAATGAGCAGTTCTTC
>.|many|TRBV20-1|TRBJ1-6
CSAPQEPNSPLHF
TGCAGTGCTCCTCAGGAGCCGAATTCACCCCTCCACTTT
>.|.|TRBV2|TRBJ2-7
CASSADRPYEQYF
TGTGCCAGCAGTGCTGACAGACCCTACGAGCAGTACTTC
>TRBD1|.|TRBV6-1|TRBJ2-1
CASSPDRVDEQFF
TGTGCCAGCAGTCCCGACAGGGTGGATGAGCAGTTCTTC
>.|.|TRBV6-5|TRBJ1-6
CASSYQGQNSPLHF
TGTGCCAGCAGTTATCAGGGACAAAATTCACCCCTCCACTTT
>TRBD1|few|TRBV3-1|TRBJ2-5
CASSQDFVRGRETQYF
TGTGCCAGCAGCCAAGATTTCGTCAGGGGGAGAGAGACCCAGTACTTC
>.|.|TRBV5-5|TRBJ2-5
CASILAPGETQYF
TGTGCCAGCATCCTAGCCCCCGGGGAGACCCAGTACTTC
>TRBD1|.|TRBV29-1|TRBJ2-5
CSVYRGVETQYF
TGCAGCGTTTACAGGGGGGTCGAGACCCAGTACTTC
>TRBD2|many|TRBV4-1|TRBJ2-4
CASSQEGSGGVAKNIQYF
TGCGCCAGCAGCCAAGAGGGTAGCGGGGGCGTAGCCAAAAACATTCAGTACTTC
>.|few|TRBV29-1|TRBJ2-5
CSVLLLVGETQYF
TGCAGCGTCCTTCTATTGGTCGGGGAGACCCAGTACTTC
>.|few|TRBV6-2/TRBV6-3|TRBJ2-1
CASSPQTGFPYNEQFF
TGTGCCAGCAGTCCTCAGACAGGTTTCCCCTACAATGAGCAGTTCTTC
>TRBD2|few|TRBV10-3|TRBJ2-1
CAISESRLAGVSNEQFF
TGTGCCATCAGTGAGTCGAGACTAGCGGGAGTGTCCAATGAGCAGTTCTTC
>TRBD1|.|TRBV5-1|TRBJ2-5
CASSSGQGSQYF
TGCGCCAGCAGCTCCGGACAGGGGTCCCAGTACTTC
>.|few|TRBV2|TRBJ2-1
CASSESFVGFF
TGTGCCAGCAGTGAATCGTTCGTAGGGTTCTTC
>.|many|TRBV10-1|TRBJ2-3
CASSRHTDTQYF
TGCGCCAGCAGCAGACACACAGATACGCAGTATTTT
>.|many|TRBV7-9|TRBJ1-5
CASASDRSNQPQHF
TGTGCCAGCGCCTCAGACCGTAGCAATCAGCCCCAGCATTTT
>.|few|TRBV20-1|TRBJ2-5
CSGRYQETQYF
TGCAGTGGCCGCTACCAAGAGACCCAGTACTTC
>.|many|TRBV29-1|TRBJ2-1
CSVVKLGGYNEQFF
TGCAGCGTTGTAAAACTGGGAGGCTACAATGAGCAGTTCTTC
>.|.|TRBV11-2|TRBJ2-2
CASSAGPGSTGELFF
TGTGCCAGCAGCGCCGGCCCGGGATCCACCGGGGAGCTGTTTTTT
>TRBD2|many|TRBV4-3|TRBJ2-5
CASSPGLARGETQYF
TGCGCCAGCAGCCCGGGACTAGCGAGGGGGGAGACCCAGTACTTC
>.|few|TRBV20-1|TRBJ2-1
CSVRDSYNEQFF
TGCAGTGTCAGGGACTCCTACAATGAGCAGTTCTTC
>.|few|TRBV29-1|TRBJ2-1
CSVEREQFF
TGCAGCGTTGAGCGTGAGCAGTTCTTC
>.|.|TRBV4-2|TRBJ2-7
CASSQDRTSYEQYF
TGTGCCAGCAGCCAAGATCGCACCTCCTACGAGCAGTACTTC
>TRBD1|.|TRBV10-3|TRBJ2-7
CAISEGGMGTGGYEQYF
TGTGCCATCAGTGAAGGGGGAATGGGGACAGGGGGCTACGAGCAGTACTTC
>TRBD1|many|TRBV3-1|TRBJ2-5
CASSLYSQGVVETQYF
TGTGCCAGCAGCCTTTACTCCCAGGGGGTTGTGGAGACCCAGTACTTC
>.|many|TRBV3-1|TRBJ2-5
CASSQAGQGETQYF
TGTGCCAGCAGCCAGGCAGGGCAGGGGGAGACCCAGTACTTC
>TRBD2|many|TRBV5-4|TRBJ2-3
CASSLVGTGGRTDTQYF
TGTGCCAGCAGCTTGGTGGGGACGGGGGGGCGCACAGATACGCAGTATTTT
>.|few|TRBV11-1|TRBJ1-1
CASSHGPPNTEAFF
TGTGCCAGCAGCCACGGTCCACCGAACACTGAAGCTTTCTTT
>.|few|TRBV10-3|TRBJ1-3
CAISSGASNLYSGNTIYF
TGTGCCATCAGCTCCGGGGCCTCAAATTTATACTCTGGAAACACCATATATTTT
>.|.|TRBV5-6|TRBJ1-3
CASSFGNTIYF
TGTGCCAGCAGCTTCGGGAACACCATATATTTT
>TRBD1|many|TRBV10-1|TRBJ2-1
CASSEGQGLYNEQFF
TGCGCCAGCAGCGAGGGACAGGGGTTATACAATGAGCAGTTCTTC
>.|many|TRBV20-1|TRBJ1-2
CSASGHVNYGYTF
TGCAGTGCTAGCGGACACGTAAACTATGGCTACACCTTC
>.|.|TRBV5-1|TRBJ1-1
CASSFQQGSYTEAFF
TGCGCCAGCAGCTTTCAACAGGGATCTTACACTGAAGCTTTCTTT
>.|.|TRBV6-2/TRBV6-3|TRBJ2-7
CASEGGGYYEQYF
TGTGCCAGCGAGGGGGGGGGCTACTACGAGCAGTACTTC
>.|.|TRBV11-2|TRBJ2-3
CASSRDQRYTQYF
TGTGCCAGCAGCCGGGACCAGCGCTATACGCAGTATTTT
>TRBD1|few|TRBV27|TRBJ2-1
CASSIRQGRYNEQFF
TGTGCCAGCAGTATTCGACAGGGCCGATACAATGAGCAGTTCTTC
>.|few|TRBV28|TRBJ1-1
CASSLERVAFF
TGTGCCAGCAGTTTAGAGAGGGTGGCTTTCTTT
>.|many|TRBV5-5|TRBJ2-7
CASSLAGQAVTYEQYF
TGTGCCAGCAGCTTGGCCGGCCAGGCCGTAACCTACGAGCAGTACTTC
>TRBD2|many|TRBV3-1|TRBJ2-1
CASSPGLAGAGEQFF
TGTGCCAGCAGCCCCGGACTAGCGGGAGCGGGTGAGCAGTTCTTC
>.|many|TRBV20-1|TRBJ2-7
CSASVKRSYEQYF
TGCAGTGCTAGTGTCAAGCGGTCCTACGAGCAGTACTTC
>.|.|TRBV7-2|TRBJ2-7
CASSNEFSGSQYF
TGTGCCAGCAGTAATGAATTTTCAGGGTCGCAGTACTTC
>TRBD1|.|TRBV12-3/TRBV12-4|TRBJ1-2
CASSRTGAYGYTF
TGTGCCAGCAGCCGTACAGGGGCCTATGGCTACACCTTC
>TRBD1|.|TRBV9|TRBJ1-5
CASSAGQVYQPQHF
TGTGCCAGCAGCGCCGGACAGGTGTATCAGCCCCAGCATTTT
>.|few|TRBV13|TRBJ1-2
CASSHSGGIITRGLKNYGYTF
TGTGCCAGCAGCCACTCGGGGGGGATTATTACCAGAGGACTAAAAAACTATGGCTACACCTTC
>.|.|TRBV20-1|TRBJ2-7
CSARPAGREQYF
TGCAGTGCTAGACCTGCCGGGCGCGAGCAGTACTTC
>.|many|TRBV29-1|TRBJ1-2
CSARVADNYGYTF
TGCAGTGCTAGAGTAGCGGATAACTATGGCTACACCTTC
>TRBD1|many|TRBV24-1|TRBJ2-1
CATSDLRPGQGPFF
TGTGCCACCAGTGATTTGAGGCCGGGACAGGGACCCTTCTTC
>.|many|TRBV4-1|TRBJ1-2
CASSQEAGRTNYGYTF
TGCGCCAGCAGCCAAGAAGCCGGAAGAACTAACTATGGCTACACCTTC
>.|few|TRBV20-1|TRBJ2-4
CSALPILGATKNIQYF
TGCAGTGCGCTACCCATACTAGGGGCTACCAAAAACATTCAGTACTTC
>.|many|TRBV29-1|TRBJ2-1
CSVKDNNEQFF
TGCAGCGTCAAGGACAACAATGAGCAGTTCTTC
>.|few|TRBV11-1|TRBJ2-2
CASSLLVGTGELFF
TGTGCCAGCAGCCTCCTAGTCGGCACCGGGGAGCTGTTTTTT